The rows below give T cell receptor beta chains drawn from one sample of a study of blood T cell repertoires in COVID-19. TCRdb's copy holds only in-frame clones and misses some; the assay was immunoSEQ multiplex PCR. This sample has 85,000 to 110,000 clones; just over 85% occur once, and the top ten carry around 3.2%. Sequencing was performed on peripheral blood. These receptors were taken from a human donor in a cohort sampled during active COVID-19. CDR3s include the opening cysteine and the closing phenylalanine or tryptophan. A D gene is named only where the DNA matches it firmly. Clone size is not always given. Where it is, it says once, few, many or a class for expanded clones.

clone size | D gene | J gene | V gene | CDR3 protein | CDR3 DNA
NA | NA | TRBJ2-7 | TRBV6-6 | CASSTIGEQYF | TGTGCCAGCAGTACTATCGGCGAGCAGTACTTC
once | NA | TRBJ2-5 | TRBV7-2 | CASREGLAQYF | TGTGCCAGCAGGGAGGGCCTCGCCCAGTACTTC
NA | NA | TRBJ2-3 | TRBV6-6 | CASSYQSGVSTDTQYF | TGTGCCAGCAGTTACCAATCCGGGGTTAGCACAGATACGCAGTATTTT
once | NA | TRBJ2-7 | TRBV28 | CASSFPGQPRREQYF | TGTGCCAGCAGTTTTCCCGGACAGCCGCGACGGGAGCAGTACTTC
NA | NA | TRBJ1-2 | TRBV5-6 | CASSLPGIHGYTF | TGTGCCAGCAGCTTGCCAGGGATCCATGGCTACACCTTC
NA | TRBD2 | TRBJ2-1 | TRBV2 | CASSPRLALEGGKFF | TGTGCCAGCAGTCCGCGACTAGCTCTCGAGGGCGGCAAGTTCTTC
NA | NA | TRBJ2-5 | TRBV7-9 | CASSPGIQETQYF | TGTGCCAGCAGCCCGGGGATCCAAGAGACCCAGTACTTC
NA | NA | TRBJ1-1 | TRBV6-5 | CVGRADMNTEAFF | TGTGTCGGTCGGGCGGACATGAACACTGAAGCTTTCTTT
NA | NA | TRBJ2-7 | TRBV18 | CASSPGDFAYEQYF | TGTGCCAGCTCACCGGGGGACTTTGCCTACGAGCAGTACTTC
NA | NA | TRBJ1-2 | TRBV7-6 | CASSLGPQPGASVGGYTF | TGTGCCAGCAGCTTAGGACCCCAACCGGGAGCTTCCGTGGGTGGCTACACCTTC